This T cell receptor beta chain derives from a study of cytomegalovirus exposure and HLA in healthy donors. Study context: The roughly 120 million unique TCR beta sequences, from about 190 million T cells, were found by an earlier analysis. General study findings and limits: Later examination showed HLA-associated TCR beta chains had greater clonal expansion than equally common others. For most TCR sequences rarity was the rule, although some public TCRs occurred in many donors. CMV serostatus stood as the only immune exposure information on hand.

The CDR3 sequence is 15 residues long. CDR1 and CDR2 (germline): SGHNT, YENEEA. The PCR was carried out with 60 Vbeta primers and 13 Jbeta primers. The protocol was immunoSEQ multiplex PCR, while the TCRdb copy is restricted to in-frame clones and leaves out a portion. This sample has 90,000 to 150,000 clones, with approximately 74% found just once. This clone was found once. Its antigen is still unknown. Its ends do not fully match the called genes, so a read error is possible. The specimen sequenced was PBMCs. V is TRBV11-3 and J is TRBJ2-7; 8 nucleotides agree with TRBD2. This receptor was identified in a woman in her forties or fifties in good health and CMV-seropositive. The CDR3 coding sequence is TGTGCCAGCAGCCTAGAAAGCGGGGGTCCCTACGAGCAGTACTTC. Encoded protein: CASSLESGGPYEQYF.